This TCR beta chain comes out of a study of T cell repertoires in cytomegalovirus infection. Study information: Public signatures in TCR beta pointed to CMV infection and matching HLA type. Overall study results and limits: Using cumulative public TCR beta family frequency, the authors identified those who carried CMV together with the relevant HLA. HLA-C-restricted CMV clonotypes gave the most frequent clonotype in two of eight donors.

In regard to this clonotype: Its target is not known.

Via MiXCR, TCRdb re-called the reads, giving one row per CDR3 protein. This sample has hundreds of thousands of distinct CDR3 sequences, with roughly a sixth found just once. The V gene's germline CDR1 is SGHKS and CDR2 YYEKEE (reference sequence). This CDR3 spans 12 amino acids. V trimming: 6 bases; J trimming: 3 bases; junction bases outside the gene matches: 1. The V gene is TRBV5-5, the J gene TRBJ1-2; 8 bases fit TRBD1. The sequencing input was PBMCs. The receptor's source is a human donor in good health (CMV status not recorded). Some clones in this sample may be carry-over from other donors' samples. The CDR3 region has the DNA TGTGCCAGCACAGGGGGCGACTATGGCTACACCTTC. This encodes CASTGGDYGYTF.